These 10 T cell receptor beta chains share one sample of origin, sequenced in a study of blood T cell repertoires in COVID-19. Clones were read by immunoSEQ multiplex PCR, and TCRdb kept only the in-frame ones, dropping some. The sample lists over 200,000 clones, about 90% occurring once. The specimen sequenced was peripheral blood. All receptors derive from a young woman who had recovered from COVID-19.

The rearrangement uses TRBV29-1 and TRBJ1-2; perhaps TRBD1 as D (6 bases). Trimming left V 3 bases short and J 3 bases short, with 14 bases between. The V gene's germline CDR1 is SQVTM and CDR2 ANQGSEA. The CDR3 is 14 residues long. In DNA form, the CDR3 reads TGCAGCGTTGAGGGAGTGGACAGATACTATGGCTACACCTTC. This codes for CSVEGVDRYYGYTF.

The CDR3 DNA follows: TGTGCCAGCAGCACGACTAGCCTCAGGGAGCAGTACTTC. Its protein product is CASSTTSLREQYF. J is TRBJ2-7 and V is TRBV7-6; 7 bases are a match to TRBD2. The germline CDR1 and CDR2 sequences are SGHVS and FNYEAQ. The CDR3 is 13 residues long. V shed 5 bases, J shed 7 bases, and the junction held 8 bases outside the gene matches.

At least ten counts were recorded for this clone. The chain is built from TRBV6-2 or TRBV6-3 and TRBJ1-2; D is unclear. Trimming cost V 0 bases and J 4 bases, with 6 bases left between them. The CDR3 runs to 13 residues. Germline loops: CDR1 MNHEY, CDR2 SVGEGT. DNA for the CDR3: TGTGCCAGCAGTTACTCGACTGCCTATGGCTACACCTTC. This codes for CASSYSTAYGYTF.

The J gene is TRBJ2-3, the V gene TRBV1; TRBD2, the table's D call, lacks a check against the DNA. TRBV1 corresponds to a pseudogene. The CDR3 loop spans 17 amino acids. DNA of the CDR3: TGCACCAGCAGCCGAGCAGATCTAGCGGGAGGCACAGATACGCAGTATTTT. Translation: CTSSRADLAGGTDTQYF.

The chain uses TRBV6-5 and TRBJ2-5; 9 bases are a match to TRBD1. This CDR3 region has 13 residues. J lost 2 bases, V lost 6 bases, and 1 base had no gene match. Per the germline V gene, CDR1 is MNHEY and CDR2 is SVGAGI. The CDR3 region is CASSGQGQETQYF. The DNA of the CDR3 is TGTGCCAGCAGCGGACAGGGGCAAGAGACCCAGTACTTC.

V gene TRBV12-3 or TRBV12-4 combines with J gene TRBJ1-2, with TRBD1 identical over 7 bases. Trimming cost V 10 bases and J 7 bases; bases outside gene matches: 9. The CDR3 has 12 residues. CDR3 bases: TGTGCCACGAGGGGGCGCCGATCTGGCTACACCTTC. As protein: CATRGRRSGYTF.

V gene TRBV6-6 combines with J gene TRBJ2-7; maybe TRBD2 (6 bases). V lost 3 bases, J lost 4 bases, and 13 bases lay in between. CDR3 length: 14 amino acids. Germline CDR1 MNHNY, CDR2 SVGAGI (reference sequence). The CDR3 nucleotides read TGTGCCAGCAGTTATACATCTGCGGGATACGAGCAGTACTTC. Residues: CASSYTSAGYEQYF.

V gene TRBV19 combines with J gene TRBJ1-1; D might be TRBD1 (6 bases). V was shortened by 7 bases and J by 4 bases, with 13 bases between the two germline ends. Per germline, CDR1 LNHDA and CDR2 SQIVND (reference sequence). The CDR3 is made up of 13 amino acids. DNA for the CDR3: TGTGCCAGTAACACAGGGTTTACCACTGAAGCTTTCTTT. Translating it yields CASNTGFTTEAFF.

The chain carries TRBV19 and TRBJ1-2; D is undetermined. V lost 8 bases and J lost 5, with 27 bases in between. The CDR3 length is 17 residues. The V gene's germline CDR1 is LNHDA and CDR2 SQIVND (reference sequence). Here the CDR3 reads CASSLGVWETPRYGYTF. The CDR3 coding sequence is TGTGCCAGTTCGTTGGGAGTATGGGAGACCCCGAGGTATGGCTACACCTTC.

V is TRBV11-2 and J is TRBJ2-3; 8 bases agree with TRBD1. With V trimmed by 1 base and J by 0 bases, 3 bases remained unmatched. Per the germline V gene, CDR1 is SGHAT and CDR2 is FQNNGV. CDR3 size: 16 residues. CDR3 nucleotides: TGTGCCAGCAGCTTAGTGACAGGGGTTAGCACAGATACGCAGTATTTT. It yields the protein CASSLVTGVSTDTQYF.